The next 5 T cell receptor beta chains were all read from a single sample in a study of blood T cells in healthy people across ages. Alongside a J-beta primer mix, a sample-barcoded 5' primer served in a second PCR lasting about 6 to 12 cycles. TCRdb recomputed calls from the 5' RACE reads with MiXCR, one row per CDR3 protein. The sample has approximately 1.5 million distinct CDR3 sequences, about 35% seen once. Sequencing was performed on blood. Source of these receptors: a woman between 25 and 40 years old in good health.

This clonotype was recorded a few times. This chain links TRBV27 with TRBJ2-7; TRBD2 matches 13 bases. With V trimmed by 5 bases and J by 7 bases, 8 bases remained unmatched. The V gene's germline CDR1 is MNHEY and CDR2 SMNVEV (reference sequence). The CDR3 has 15 residues. The CDR3 here is CASSPLLAGGGEQYF. The CDR3 DNA reads as TGTGCCAGCAGTCCCCTACTAGCGGGGGGGGGTGAGCAGTACTTC.

This rearrangement joins TRBV7-3 to TRBJ2-5; D is perhaps TRBD2 (6 bases). V was clipped by 4 bases and J by 2 bases, with 11 bases between them. Germline loops: CDR1 SGHTA, CDR2 FQGTGA. This CDR3 region has 14 residues. In DNA, the CDR3 is TGTGCCAGCAGCTCACTAGCCAAACAAGAGACCCAGTACTTC. Amino acid sequence: CASSSLAKQETQYF.

V is TRBV2 and J is TRBJ2-1; 7 bases match TRBD2. The CDR3 is 15 amino acids. Germline V CDR1 and CDR2: SNHLY, FYNNEI. The ends lost 3 bases at V and 9 bases at J; junction bases unmatched: 11. The chain's CDR3 is CASSEVGGEHPEQFF. The CDR3 DNA follows: TGTGCCAGCAGTGAGGTGGGGGGGGAGCACCCTGAGCAGTTCTTC.

The chain employs TRBV5-1 and TRBJ2-3, with D perhaps given as TRBD1 or TRBD2 (5 bases each). Germline V gives CDR1 SGHRS, CDR2 YFSETQ. There are 13 residues in the CDR3. Trimming removed 4 bases from V and 9 bases from J, with 15 bases in between. The CDR3, as DNA: TGCGCCAGCAGCCCAGCAGAGGGGATGACGCAGTATTTT. The encoded protein is CASSPAEGMTQYF.

The V gene is TRBV6-1, the J gene TRBJ1-2, with 9 bases fitting TRBD1. Germline CDR1 and CDR2: MNHNS and SASEGT. The CDR3 has 13 amino acids. V lost 8 bases to trimming and J lost 8 bases; unmatched junction nucleotides: 9. In DNA, the CDR3 is TGTGCCAGCCGAATCACAGGGGGCGAGGGCTACACCTTC. It codes for CASRITGGEGYTF.